This entry is about one TCR beta chain. The antigen is not known. Presence of unique molecular identifiers characterized the TCR beta cDNA libraries. Around 460,000 cDNA molecules came from around 1 to 10 million T cells. One entry per CDR3 protein, called by TCRdb with MiXCR from the PCR reads. The sample consists of 450,000 or so distinct CDR3 sequences, approximately 45% of them appearing once. This entry belongs to a study of post-analysis software for immune sequencing data. Study as a whole: Included among the disease courses, which were recorded for the cohort, were relapsing-remitting, secondary progressive and progressive-relapsing multiple sclerosis.

The germline CDR1 and CDR2 sequences are SNHLY and FYNNEI. This CDR3 spans 12 amino acids. V was pared by 7 bases and J by 3 bases, with 10 bases between. The study, taken as a whole, reports: TRBV5-6, TRBV5-1 and TRBV20-1 belonged to a set of a few TRBV segments that were more frequent in patients than controls. Batch-mates among the samples co-clustered strongly by F measure. Multiple sclerosis patients showed significantly lower normalized Chao1 diversity than controls did.

This chain connects TRBV2 to TRBJ2-7, with D unresolved. The TCR sequence derives from a girl aged 5 to 17 with multiple sclerosis. Material for sequencing was blood. CDR3 DNA sequence: TGTGCCAGCATGTATGGGAACTACGAGCAGTACTTC. As protein: CASMYGNYEQYF.